This T cell receptor (beta chain) was identified in a study of OX40 agonist ivuxolimab in advanced cancers. Study as a whole: Earlier anti-PD-1, anti-PD-L1 or anti-CTLA-4 therapy was permitted; about 38% had received some. Overall study results and limits: A proportion of nonresponders additionally exhibited low normalized T-cell clonal expansion.

Autoimmune disease history or systemic immunosuppression barred patients. A remark on this clone: The antigen remains undetermined.

Produced via immunoSEQ multiplex PCR; TCRdb's table is partial and in-frame only. The sample holds tens of thousands of clones, roughly 80% seen once. The sequence came from an adult with an advanced solid tumor such as melanoma, head and neck, liver or kidney cancer. Sequencing used CD4+ or CD8+ T cells sorted from blood, obtained in a trial of the OX40 agonist ivuxolimab.

The CDR3 is CACQGPGEKLFF. The CDR3 DNA reads as TGTGCCTGCCAGGGGCCAGGGGAAAAACTGTTTTTT. The rearrangement uses TRBV30 and TRBJ1-4; possibly TRBD1 for D (6 bases). Trimming stripped 6 bases from V and 8 bases from J, with 13 bases between. Per the germline V gene, CDR1 is GTSNPN and CDR2 is SVGIG (reference sequence). CDR3 length: 12 amino acids.